Shown below are 26 T cell receptor beta chains from a single sample sequenced in a study of cytomegalovirus exposure and HLA in healthy donors. Measured with immunoSEQ multiplex PCR; TCRdb has only the in-frame clones, and not every one. The sample shows some 150,000 clones, approximately 90% of them seen only once. The sample taken for sequencing was PBMCs. These receptors all stem from a woman aged 30 to 39 in good health and CMV-seronegative.

The J gene is TRBJ1-3, the V gene TRBV10-3; 8 positions match TRBD1. Germline V lookup: CDR1 ENHRY, CDR2 SYGVKD. This CDR3 spans 16 amino acids. The junction had 5 bases not matched to a gene; V was cut back by 4 bases and J by 0 bases. CDR3 protein: CAISAQGASSGNTIYF. CDR3 DNA sequence: TGTGCCATCAGTGCCCAGGGGGCCAGCTCTGGAAACACCATATATTTT.

V usage is TRBV27 and J usage is TRBJ2-7, with D hard to call. V was cut by 6 bases and J by 1 base, with 10 bases left in between. This CDR3 has 13 residues. Germline lookup yields CDR1 MNHEY and CDR2 SMNVEV (reference sequence). CDR3 nucleotides: TGTGCCAGCAGGACCCAGGATTCCTACGAGCAGTACTTC. It translates to CASRTQDSYEQYF.

The J gene is TRBJ2-2, the V gene TRBV27; 8 bases line up with TRBD1. This CDR3 contains 20 residues. CDR1 and CDR2 from the germline V gene are MNHEY and SMNVEV (reference sequence). The V gene end was trimmed by 2 bases and the J gene end by 0 bases; junction bases not matched to a gene: 14. The CDR3 region has the DNA TGTGCCAGCAGTTTAAGGTGGCAGGGGGCAGCCGATTCGAACACCGGGGAGCTGTTTTTT. This translates into CASSLRWQGAADSNTGELFF.

The rearrangement joins TRBV5-6 to TRBJ1-1; 10 positions match TRBD1. Trimming took 3 bases from V and 11 from J; bases not matched to a gene: 13. Germline V CDR1 and CDR2: SGHDT, YYEEEE. The CDR3 loop spans 15 amino acids. This CDR3 reads CASSWGTGVPTGAFF. The DNA for the CDR3 is TGTGCCAGCAGCTGGGGGACAGGGGTCCCTACGGGGGCTTTCTTT.

V gene TRBV5-8 combines with J gene TRBJ2-2; a possible D gene is TRBD1 (5 bases). The CDR3 is 15 residues long. V was cut by 0 bases and J by 5 bases, with 11 bases left in between. The germline CDR1 and CDR2 sequences are SGHTS and YDEGEE. Written as DNA, the CDR3 is TGTGCCAGCAGCTTGGGACAGCTACGAACCGGGGAGCTGTTTTTT. Translated, it gives CASSLGQLRTGELFF.

The CDR3 loop reads CASSTPTGSSGGVSYNEQFF. In DNA form, the CDR3 reads TGTGCCAGCAGTACTCCAACGGGGTCTTCGGGGGGTGTCTCCTACAATGAGCAGTTCTTC. V usage is TRBV2 and J usage is TRBJ2-1; 7 nucleotides align to TRBD2. The V gene end was trimmed by 5 bases and the J gene end by 0 bases; junction bases not matched to a gene: 19. The CDR3 consists of 20 residues. Germline lookup yields CDR1 SNHLY and CDR2 FYNNEI.

V is TRBV15 and J is TRBJ2-5, with 8 bases identical to TRBD1. The germline CDR1 and CDR2 sequences are LNHNV and YYDKDF (reference sequence). Trimming cost V 5 bases and J 5 bases; bases outside gene matches: 10. The CDR3 runs 15 residues. The CDR3 sequence: CATSPQWTGMETQYF. Written as DNA, the CDR3 is TGTGCCACCAGCCCACAGTGGACAGGGATGGAGACCCAGTACTTC.

The V gene is TRBV7-8, the J gene TRBJ1-2; 7 nucleotides align to TRBD1. The CDR3 spans 14 residues. Losses at the gene ends were 0 bases for V and 4 bases for J; bases not matched to a gene: 2. Germline loops: CDR1 SGHVS, CDR2 FQNEAQ. In DNA, the CDR3 is TGTGCCAGCAGCTTAGCTCCAGGGGGCTATGGCTACACCTTC. Its translation is CASSLAPGGYGYTF.

The J gene is TRBJ2-5, the V gene TRBV7-9, with a weak D call TRBD1 (5 bases). Germline V CDR1 and CDR2: SEHNR, FQNEAQ (reference sequence). V lost 6 bases and J lost 5, with 16 bases in between. The CDR3 has 14 amino acids. The CDR3 DNA follows: TGTGCCAGCAGGGCTCAGGGTATGGTGGAGACCCAGTACTTC. Its protein product is CASRAQGMVETQYF.

V gene TRBV9 combines with J gene TRBJ2-1, with 12 positions matching TRBD2. Trimming removed 3 bases from V and 5 bases from J; junction bases left unmatched: 9. CDR3 size: 17 residues. Germline V gene sequence: CDR1 SGDLS, CDR2 YYNGEE. The CDR3 is CASSETSGGPLNNEQFF. CDR3 in DNA: TGTGCCAGCAGCGAGACTAGCGGGGGACCTCTCAACAATGAGCAGTTCTTC. The full variable domain, rest sourced from reference TRBV9 and TRBJ2-1, is DSGVTQTPKHLITATGQRVTLRCSPRSGDLSVYWYQQSLDQGLQFLIQYYNGEERAKGNILERFSAQQFPDLHSELNLSSLELGDSALYFCASSETSGGPLNNEQFFGPGTRLTVL.

The V and J genes are TRBV2 and TRBJ1-4; D is possibly TRBD1 (5 bases). The V end lost 4 bases, the J end lost 10 bases, and 13 bases lay between the germline ends. CDR3 length: 13 residues. Germline-derived CDR1 and CDR2 are SNHLY and FYNNEI. The CDR3 DNA sequence: TGTGCCAGCAGTGCATGGGGGGAAGGAAAACTGTTTTTT. Its protein is CASSAWGEGKLFF.

This chain uses TRBV5-1 with TRBJ2-7; D unresolved. There are 13 residues in the CDR3. Deletions cut 0 bases from V and 6 bases from J, with 10 bases between. Germline CDR1 SGHRS, CDR2 YFSETQ. CDR3 DNA sequence: TGCGCCAGCAGCTTGGACAGCCCCCTCGAGCAGTACTTC. Translating gives CASSLDSPLEQYF.

In its sample, this clone was seen once. This chain links TRBV7-8 with TRBJ1-3, with D tentatively TRBD1 (5 bases). Germline V lookup: CDR1 SGHVS, CDR2 FQNEAQ. The CDR3 is 16 amino acids. V shed 4 bases and J shed 3 bases, with 16 bases lying between them. CDR3 nucleotide sequence: TGTGCCAGCAGCTCGTCGGGACTCTCGGGTGGAAACACCATATATTTT. Its translation: CASSSSGLSGGNTIYF.

The CDR3 region has the DNA TGTGCCAGCAGCTTAGTAGCGGGGGAAGAGACCCAGTACTTC. Its protein is CASSLVAGEETQYF. The chain employs TRBV7-2 and TRBJ2-5, with TRBD2 matching 9 bases. The CDR3 has 14 residues. Germline V CDR1 and CDR2: SGHTA, FQGNSA. V dropped 1 base and J dropped 3; count of bases not matched to a gene: 0.

The chain employs TRBV2 and TRBJ2-5, with 8 bases aligning to TRBD1. Germline CDR1 and CDR2: SNHLY and FYNNEI. The CDR3 has 14 residues. After removal of 3 bases from V and 4 bases from J, the junction contained 4 bases not matched to a gene. CDR3 sequence reads: CASSDRGLGETQYF. The CDR3 coding sequence is TGTGCCAGCAGTGACAGGGGGCTAGGAGAGACCCAGTACTTC.

The genes are TRBV6-6 and TRBJ2-7, with D maybe TRBD1 (5 bases). V gave up 4 bases and J gave up 4 bases, with 14 bases separating them. Germline-derived CDR1 and CDR2 are MNHNY and SVGAGI (reference sequence). This CDR3 comprises 14 residues. DNA for the CDR3: TGTGCCAGCAGTTTTTCCGACAGAAGATACGAGCAGTACTTC. It specifies CASSFSDRRYEQYF.

The chain employs TRBV18 and TRBJ1-6, with 7 bases that match TRBD1. With 3 bases clipped from V and 8 bases from J, the junction kept 7 bases outside the gene matches. Germline V gene data show CDR1 as KGHSH and CDR2 as LQKENI. CDR3 length equals 15 residues. The CDR3 protein is CASSPRDSQDSPLHF. CDR3 sequence (DNA): TGTGCCAGCTCACCCAGGGACAGCCAAGATTCACCCCTCCACTTT. Together with reference TRBV18 and TRBJ1-6, the CDR3 gives the full variable domain: NAGVMQNPRHLVRRRGQEARLRCSPMKGHSHVYWYRQLPEEGLKFMVYLQKENIIDESGMPKERFSAEFPKEGPSILRIQQVVRGDSAAYFCASSPRDSQDSPLHFGNGTRLTVT.

The chain recombines TRBV14 with TRBJ2-7; a possible D gene is TRBD1 (5 bases). The CDR3 covers 15 residues. The germline V and J ends were trimmed by 0 bases and 3 bases, with 12 bases remaining between them. Germline V gene sequence: CDR1 SGHDN, CDR2 FVKESK. CDR3: CASSQETGALYEQYF. The CDR3 DNA reads TGTGCCAGCAGCCAAGAAACAGGAGCCCTCTACGAGCAGTACTTC.

The chain carries TRBV5-4 and TRBJ2-5, with TRBD1 identical over 7 bases. V was clipped by 4 bases and J by 9 bases; unmatched bases: 9. The germline V gene encodes CDR1 SGHNT and CDR2 YYREEE (reference sequence). This CDR3 is 13 amino acids long. This CDR3 reads CASSPGTEGAQYF. The CDR3 region has the DNA TGTGCCAGCAGCCCCGGGACAGAGGGTGCCCAGTACTTC. Full variable domain (remainder filled in from reference TRBV5-4 and TRBJ2-5): ETGVTQSPTHLIKTRGQQVTLRCSSQSGHNTVSWYQQALGQGPQFIFQYYREEENGRGNFPPRFSGLQFPNYSSELNVNALELDDSALYLCASSPGTEGAQYFGPGTRLLVL.

This clone was counted many times. This sequence joins TRBV4-1 and TRBJ2-1; 8 nucleotides align to TRBD1. CDR3 length: 19 amino acids. Germline V gene sequence: CDR1 MGHRA, CDR2 YSYEKL. V dropped 3 bases and J dropped 2; count of bases not matched to a gene: 15. The CDR3 DNA reads TGCGCCAGCAGCCACCCGAGGACAGGGAGCCAAAGCCCCTACAATGAGCAGTTCTTC. This sequence encodes CASSHPRTGSQSPYNEQFF.

This clone was counted a single time. The chain is built from TRBV6-1 and TRBJ2-2; D perhaps matches TRBD2 (7 bases). Germline lookup yields CDR1 MNHNS and CDR2 SASEGT. CDR3 length equals 15 residues. Trimming took off 8 bases at V and 5 bases at J, with 18 bases between the two ends. Written as DNA, the CDR3 is TGTGCCAGCCTAGGACGGGGGGCACGGACCGGGGAGCTGTTTTTT. Protein: CASLGRGARTGELFF.

This chain connects TRBV7-2 to TRBJ2-7, with TRBD2 matching 7 bases. Per germline, CDR1 SGHTA and CDR2 FQGNSA. This CDR3 contains 17 residues. Unmatched junction bases numbered 9, after V lost 0 bases and J lost 1 base. CDR3 amino acids: CASSLASGPDRSYEQYF. The CDR3 nucleotides are TGTGCCAGCAGCTTAGCTAGCGGGCCCGACCGGTCCTACGAGCAGTACTTC.

The chain uses TRBV6-5 and TRBJ2-5; 9 bases match TRBD2. Trimming took 0 bases from V and 3 from J; bases not matched to a gene: 5. There are 16 residues in the CDR3. Germline V gives CDR1 MNHEY, CDR2 SVGAGI. CDR3 in amino acids: CASSYSNQRGEETQYF. The CDR3 region has the DNA TGTGCCAGCAGTTACTCGAACCAGCGGGGGGAAGAGACCCAGTACTTC.

The rearrangement uses TRBV5-1 and TRBJ2-7; 8 bases fit TRBD1. CDR3 size: 14 residues. Germline trimming cut 4 bases from V and 5 bases from J; bases unmatched to any gene: 8. Germline CDR1 and CDR2: SGHRS and YFSETQ. CDR3 coding DNA: TGCGCCAGCAGCACAGGACAGGGCTCAGACGAGCAGTACTTC. It translates to CASSTGQGSDEQYF.

The genes are TRBV4-3 and TRBJ2-5; tentatively, D is TRBD2 (7 bases). CDR1 is LGHNA and CDR2 is YSLEER in the germline V gene. Trimming removed 1 base from V and 5 bases from J, with 14 bases in between. This CDR3 spans 15 amino acids. CDR3 in DNA: TGCGCCAGCAGCCAAGGGGGCGGGGGCGGTGAGACCCAGTACTTC. Translated, it gives CASSQGGGGGETQYF.

The gene calls are TRBV7-2 and TRBJ1-2, with 7 bases identical to TRBD1. The CDR3 runs to 16 residues. Trimming cost V 3 bases and J 4 bases; bases outside gene matches: 11. Germline assignment: CDR1 SGHTA and CDR2 FQGNSA. CDR3 residues: CASSFRVGTATYGYTF. The CDR3 nucleotides read TGTGCCAGCAGCTTTAGGGTAGGGACAGCCACCTATGGCTACACCTTC. Complete variable domain (other parts from reference TRBV7-2 and TRBJ1-2): GAGVSQSPSNKVTEKGKDVELRCDPISGHTALYWYRQSLGQGLEFLIYFQGNSAPDKSGLPSDRFSAERTGGSVSTLTIQRTQQEDSAVYLCASSFRVGTATYGYTFGSGTRLTVV.